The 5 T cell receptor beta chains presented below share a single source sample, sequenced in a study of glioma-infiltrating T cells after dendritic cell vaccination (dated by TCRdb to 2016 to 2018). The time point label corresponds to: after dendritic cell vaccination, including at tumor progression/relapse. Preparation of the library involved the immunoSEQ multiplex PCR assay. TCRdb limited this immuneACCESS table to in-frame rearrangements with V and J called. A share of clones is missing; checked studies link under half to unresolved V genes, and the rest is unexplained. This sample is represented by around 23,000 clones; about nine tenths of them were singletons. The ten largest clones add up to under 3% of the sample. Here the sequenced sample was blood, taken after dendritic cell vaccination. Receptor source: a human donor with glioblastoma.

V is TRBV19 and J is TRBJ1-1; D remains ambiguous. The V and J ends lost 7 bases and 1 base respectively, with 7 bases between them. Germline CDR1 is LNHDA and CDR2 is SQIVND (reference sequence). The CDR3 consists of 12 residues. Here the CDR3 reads CASIARNTEAFF. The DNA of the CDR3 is TGTGCCAGTATAGCCAGGAACACTGAAGCTTTCTTT.

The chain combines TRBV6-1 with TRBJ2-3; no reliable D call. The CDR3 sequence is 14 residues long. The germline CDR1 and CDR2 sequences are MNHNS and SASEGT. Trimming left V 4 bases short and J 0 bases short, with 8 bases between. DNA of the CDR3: TGTGCCAGCAGTGGCTTTACAAGCACAGATACGCAGTATTTT. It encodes CASSGFTSTDTQYF.

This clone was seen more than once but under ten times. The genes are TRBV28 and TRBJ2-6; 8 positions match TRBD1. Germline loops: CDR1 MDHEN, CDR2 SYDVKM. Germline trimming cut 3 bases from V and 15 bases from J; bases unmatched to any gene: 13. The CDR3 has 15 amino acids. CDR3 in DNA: TGTGCCAGCAGTTTTCCCCCGACAGGGGACCAAGACCTGACTTTC. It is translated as CASSFPPTGDQDLTF.

The CDR3 spells CASSLPQGYGETQYF. As DNA, the CDR3 is TGTGCCAGCAGCCTGCCCCAGGGTTACGGGGAGACCCAGTACTTC. This chain links TRBV5-8 with TRBJ2-5; tentative D call: TRBD1 (5 bases). CDR1 and CDR2 (germline): SGHTS, YDEGEE. V was shortened by 4 bases and J by 5 bases, with 18 bases between the two germline ends. The CDR3 is 15 residues long.

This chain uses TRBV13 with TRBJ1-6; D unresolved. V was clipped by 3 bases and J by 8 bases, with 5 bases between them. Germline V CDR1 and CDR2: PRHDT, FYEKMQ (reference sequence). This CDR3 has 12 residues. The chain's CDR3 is CASSFGDSPLHF. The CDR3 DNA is TGTGCCAGCAGCTTCGGGGATTCACCCCTCCACTTT.